Listed below are T cell receptor beta chains from one sample, sequenced in a study of T cells after yellow fever vaccination. TCRdb re-called the 5' RACE reads with MiXCR, one entry per CDR3 protein. The sample yields around 320,000 distinct CDR3 sequences, around 8.6% seen once. The source material was CD4+ T cells sorted from PBMCs, sampled 5 days after the yellow fever booster vaccination. These TCRs come from a man between 18 and 35 years old who received the YFV17D yellow fever vaccine. The CDR3 runs from the conserved cysteine through the conserved F or W. Each record gives: J gene, CDR3 length, D gene, V gene, clone size, CDR3 protein, CDR3 DNA. A D gene is named only where the DNA matches it firmly. Size is omitted from some rows. Given values are once, few, many or a class for expanded clones.

TRBJ2-5 | 15 | TRBD2 | TRBV28 | many | CASSPLAGGSETQYF | TGTGCCAGCAGTCCGCTAGCGGGGGGTTCGGAGACCCAGTACTTC
TRBJ2-3 | 16 | . | TRBV13 | . | CASSSLERSSTDTQYF | TGTGCCAGCAGCTCCCTGGAACGTTCTAGCACAGATACGCAGTATTTT
TRBJ2-5 | 13 | TRBD1 | TRBV7-2 | many | CASSVTGGETQYF | TGTGCCAGCAGCGTGACAGGGGGCGAGACCCAGTACTTC
TRBJ2-3 | 14 | TRBD2 | TRBV5-1 | few | CATKLAGPADTQYF | TGCGCCACCAAACTAGCGGGGCCTGCGGATACGCAGTATTTT
TRBJ1-5 | 13 | . | TRBV29-1 | many | CSVGGQDNQPQHF | TGCAGCGTTGGAGGGCAGGACAATCAGCCCCAGCATTTT
TRBJ1-2 | 13 | . | TRBV5-4 | many | CASSIGRHYGYTF | TGTGCCAGCAGCATCGGACGGCACTATGGCTACACCTTC
TRBJ2-3 | 16 | . | TRBV7-2 | few | CASSFGPGGAADTQYF | TGTGCCAGCAGCTTCGGCCCAGGGGGGGCCGCAGATACGCAGTATTTT
TRBJ2-3 | 17 | TRBD1 | TRBV6-2/TRBV6-3 | few | CASKALRDRGNTDTQYF | TGTGCCAGCAAGGCACTCCGGGACAGGGGAAACACAGATACGCAGTATTTT
TRBJ1-1 | 13 | . | TRBV5-1 | many | CASSLSQGTEAFF | TGCGCCAGCAGCTTGTCTCAGGGCACTGAAGCTTTCTTT
TRBJ2-5 | 12 | . | TRBV6-2/TRBV6-3 | many | CASSLLSETQYF | TGTGCCAGCAGTCTATTGTCGGAGACCCAGTACTTC
TRBJ2-1 | 12 | . | TRBV19 | . | CASSIRGGEQFF | TGTGCCAGTAGTATCCGGGGAGGTGAGCAGTTCTTC
TRBJ2-3 | 14 | . | TRBV4-3 | . | CASSQELNTDTQYF | TGCGCCAGCAGCCAGGAGCTTAACACAGATACGCAGTATTTT
TRBJ1-3 | 12 | . | TRBV20-1 | many | CSALHSGNTIYF | TGCAGTGCGCTCCACTCTGGAAACACCATATATTTT
TRBJ2-1 | 16 | TRBD2 | TRBV7-3 | few | CASSLPLAGGYNEQFF | TGTGCCAGCAGCTTACCCCTAGCGGGGGGGTACAATGAGCAGTTCTTC